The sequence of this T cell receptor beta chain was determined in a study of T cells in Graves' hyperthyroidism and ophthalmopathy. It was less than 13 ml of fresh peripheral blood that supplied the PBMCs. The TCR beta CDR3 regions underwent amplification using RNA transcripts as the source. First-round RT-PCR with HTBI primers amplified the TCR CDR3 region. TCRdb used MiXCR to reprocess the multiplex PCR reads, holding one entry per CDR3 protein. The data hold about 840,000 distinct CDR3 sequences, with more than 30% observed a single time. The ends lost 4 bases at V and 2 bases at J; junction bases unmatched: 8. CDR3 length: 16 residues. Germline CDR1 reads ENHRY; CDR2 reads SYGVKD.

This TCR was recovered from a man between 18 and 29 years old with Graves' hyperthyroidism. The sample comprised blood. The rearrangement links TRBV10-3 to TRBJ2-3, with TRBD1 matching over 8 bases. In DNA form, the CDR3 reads TGTGCCATCAGTGGAACGGGACAGGAGTCCACAGATACGCAGTATTTT. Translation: CAISGTGQESTDTQYF.